This TCR beta chain was recovered during a study of cytomegalovirus exposure and HLA in healthy donors. Study-level results: Researchers reported in a later analysis that a missense DCLRE1C variant was tied to TCR beta V- and J-gene trimming. Reportedly, HLA-A and HLA-B alleles of most subjects were accurately predicted from TCR beta. The number of N-insertions in an Asian-associated ancestry cluster was reportedly below the roughly 620-donor mean in a later analysis.

As for this clone: Its target is not known.

Although they were nominally healthy when sampled, donors likely had unrecorded immune exposures. CDR3 size: 15 residues. The V gene's germline CDR1 is SGHRS and CDR2 YFSETQ. V was pared by 1 base and J by 1 base, with 4 bases of the junction left unmatched. The PCR employed 60 Vbeta primers together with 13 Jbeta primers. The assay was immunoSEQ multiplex PCR, and TCRdb's table has in-frame clones only and misses some. The sample has some 140,000 clones, roughly 80% seen once. The chain carries TRBV5-1 and TRBJ1-2; 7 positions agree with TRBD1. The origin of this receptor is a middle-aged man in good health and CMV-seronegative. Sequenced sample: PBMCs. CDR3 region: CASSLSRDSNYGYTF. The CDR3 DNA reads as TGCGCCAGCAGCTTGAGTAGGGACAGTAACTATGGCTACACCTTC.